Sequencing of this TCR beta chain was carried out in a study of patients and donors after allogeneic stem cell transplantation. TCRdb recomputed calls from the RT-PCR reads with MiXCR, one row per CDR3 protein. The sample yields approximately 410,000 distinct CDR3 sequences, approximately 16% seen once. This CDR3 comprises 16 residues. The chain joins TRBV21-1 to TRBJ1-1; the listed D gene, TRBD1, was not tested against the DNA. TRBV21-1 is labeled a pseudogene. Sequencing input: blood, either unsorted or a sorted T cell fraction (not recorded which). This sequence was found in a human donor who was either an allogeneic HSCT recipient or a stem cell or donor lymphocyte infusion donor (not recorded which). It is not recorded whose cells these are; they may come from a transplant donor. The chain's CDR3 is CASSKAGQGTNTEAFF. For the CDR3, the DNA is TGTGCCAGCAGCAAAGCGGGACAGGGCACCAACACTGAAGCTTTCTTT.